Listed below are T cell receptor beta chains from one sample, sequenced in a study of graft-versus-host responses after intestinal transplantation. The table came from immunoSEQ multiplex PCR; TCRdb's copy has only in-frame clones and leaves some out. This table has tens of thousands of clones, 91% appearing once. These receptors have no known antigen. Source: unstimulated CD4+ T cells sorted from spleen or lymph node cells, taken before intestinal transplant. Every receptor here comes from a human donor who received an intestinal transplant. CDR3s include the opening cysteine and the closing phenylalanine or tryptophan. D genes are given only for firm matches. Clone size appears in some rows only: once, few, many, or a class for an expanded clone.

>TRBV7-2|-|TRBD2|TRBJ2-7
CASSPSGLAAYEQYF
TGTGCCAGCAGCCCCTCGGGACTAGCGGCCTACGAGCAGTACTTC
>TRBV19|-|TRBD2|TRBJ2-3
CASKPQRGVADTQYF
TGTGCCAGTAAGCCCCAGCGGGGGGTCGCAGATACGCAGTATTTT
>TRBV5-6|-|TRBD1|TRBJ1-6
CASSRQGINSPLHF
TGTGCCAGCAGCAGACAGGGCATTAATTCACCCCTCCACTTT
>TRBV5-1|once|TRBD1|TRBJ1-2
CASSLGRTGGYGYTF
TGCGCCAGCAGCTTGGGAAGGACAGGGGGCTATGGCTACACCTTC
>TRBV4-3|-|-|TRBJ1-6
CASSQDRTANNSPLHF
TGCGCCAGCAGCCAAGACAGGACAGCTAATAATTCACCCCTCCACTTT
>TRBV2|-|TRBD1|TRBJ1-3
CASSEPGQGIGNTIYF
TGTGCCAGCAGTGAGCCGGGACAGGGGATAGGAAACACCATATATTTT
>TRBV19|-|-|TRBJ2-6
CASSIVDRFPSGANVLTF
TGTGCCAGTAGTATAGTCGACAGGTTCCCCTCTGGGGCCAACGTCCTGACTTTC
>TRBV10-1|-|TRBD1|TRBJ2-7
CASTDRVGGQYF
TGCGCCAGCACGGACAGGGTAGGGGGGCAGTACTTC
>TRBV27|-|-|TRBJ2-1
CASSFYQRGFHNEQFF
TGTGCCAGCAGTTTTTACCAAAGGGGGTTCCACAATGAGCAGTTCTTC
>TRBV30|-|-|TRBJ2-3
CAWSWGGTQYF
TGTGCCTGGAGCTGGGGAGGTACGCAGTATTTT
>TRBV7-6|-|-|TRBJ2-7
CASSLTPGEFFEQYF
TGTGCCAGCAGCTTGACTCCAGGGGAATTCTTCGAGCAGTACTTC
>TRBV7-9|-|TRBD1|TRBJ2-2
CASSLRQGGPNTGELFF
TGTGCCAGCAGCTTAAGACAGGGTGGACCGAACACCGGGGAGCTGTTTTTT
>TRBV6-1|-|-|TRBJ1-6
CASGEGRPPYNSPLHF
TGTGCCAGCGGTGAGGGGAGACCTCCCTATAATTCACCCCTCCACTTT